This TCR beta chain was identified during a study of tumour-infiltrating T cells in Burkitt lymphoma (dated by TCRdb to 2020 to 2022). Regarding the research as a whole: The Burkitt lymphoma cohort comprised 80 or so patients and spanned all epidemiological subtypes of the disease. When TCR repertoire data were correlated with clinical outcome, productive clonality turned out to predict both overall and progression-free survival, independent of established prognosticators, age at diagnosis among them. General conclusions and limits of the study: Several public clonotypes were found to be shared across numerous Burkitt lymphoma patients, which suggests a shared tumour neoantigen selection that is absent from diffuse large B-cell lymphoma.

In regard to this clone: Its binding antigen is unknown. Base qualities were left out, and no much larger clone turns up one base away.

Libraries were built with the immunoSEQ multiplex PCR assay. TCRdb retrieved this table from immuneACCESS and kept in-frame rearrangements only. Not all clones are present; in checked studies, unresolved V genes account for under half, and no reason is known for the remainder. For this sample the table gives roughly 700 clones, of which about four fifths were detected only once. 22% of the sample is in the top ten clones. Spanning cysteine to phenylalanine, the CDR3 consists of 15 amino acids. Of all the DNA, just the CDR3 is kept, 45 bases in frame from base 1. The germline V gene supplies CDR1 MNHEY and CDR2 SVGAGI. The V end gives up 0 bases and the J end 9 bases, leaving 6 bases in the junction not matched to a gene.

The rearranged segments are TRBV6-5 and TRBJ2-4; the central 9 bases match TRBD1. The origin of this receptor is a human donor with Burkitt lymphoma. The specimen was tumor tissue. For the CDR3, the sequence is CASSYSGTGLAIQYF. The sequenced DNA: TGTGCCAGCAGTTACTCTGGGACAGGGTTGGCCATTCAGTACTTC.